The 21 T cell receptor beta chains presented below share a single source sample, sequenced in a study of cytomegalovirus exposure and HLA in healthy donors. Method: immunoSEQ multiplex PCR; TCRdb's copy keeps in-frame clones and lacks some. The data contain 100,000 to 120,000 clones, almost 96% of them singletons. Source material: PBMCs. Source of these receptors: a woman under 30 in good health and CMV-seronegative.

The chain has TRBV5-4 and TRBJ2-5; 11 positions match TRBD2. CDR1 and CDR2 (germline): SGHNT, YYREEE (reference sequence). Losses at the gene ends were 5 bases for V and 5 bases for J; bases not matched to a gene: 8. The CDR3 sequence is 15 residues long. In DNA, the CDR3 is TGTGCCAGCAGTAACCACATAGCGGGGGGGGAGACCCAGTACTTC. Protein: CASSNHIAGGETQYF.

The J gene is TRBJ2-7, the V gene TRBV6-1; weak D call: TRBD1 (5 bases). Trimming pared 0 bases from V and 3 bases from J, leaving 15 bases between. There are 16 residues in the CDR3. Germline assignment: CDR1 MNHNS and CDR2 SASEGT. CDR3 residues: CASSEAFHRTGYEQYF. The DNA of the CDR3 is TGTGCCAGCAGTGAAGCTTTCCACAGGACGGGCTACGAGCAGTACTTC.

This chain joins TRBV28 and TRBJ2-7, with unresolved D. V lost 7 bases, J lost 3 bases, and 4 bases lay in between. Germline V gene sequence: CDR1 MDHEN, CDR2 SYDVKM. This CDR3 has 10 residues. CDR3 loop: CASNSYEQYF. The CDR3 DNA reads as TGTGCCAGCAACAGCTACGAGCAGTACTTC.

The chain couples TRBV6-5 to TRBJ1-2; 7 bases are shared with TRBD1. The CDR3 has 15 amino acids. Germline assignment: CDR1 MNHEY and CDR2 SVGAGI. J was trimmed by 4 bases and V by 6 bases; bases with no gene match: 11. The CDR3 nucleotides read TGTGCCAGCAGCCCCGACAGGGATCGGAGCTATGGCTACACCTTC. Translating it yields CASSPDRDRSYGYTF.

CDR3 amino acids: CATSRDGSVGNTEAFF. CDR3 in DNA: TGTGCCACCAGCAGAGATGGTAGCGTGGGGAACACTGAAGCTTTCTTT. The chain joins TRBV15 to TRBJ1-1; no definite D call. CDR3 length: 16 residues. With 0 bases removed from V and 1 base from J, the gap between germline ends came to 12 bases. Germline lookup yields CDR1 LNHNV and CDR2 YYDKDF (reference sequence).

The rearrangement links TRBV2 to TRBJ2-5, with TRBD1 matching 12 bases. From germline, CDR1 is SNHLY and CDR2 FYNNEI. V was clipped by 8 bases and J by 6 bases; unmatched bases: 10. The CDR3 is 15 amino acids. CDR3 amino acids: CASQQGTGGVQTQYF. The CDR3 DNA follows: TGTGCCAGCCAACAAGGGACAGGGGGCGTCCAGACCCAGTACTTC. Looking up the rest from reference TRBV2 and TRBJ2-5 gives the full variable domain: EPEVTQTPSHQVTQMGQEVILRCVPISNHLYFYWYRQILGQKVEFLVSFYNNEISEKSEIFDDQFSVERPDGSNFTLKIRSTKLEDSAMYFCASQQGTGGVQTQYFGPGTRLLVL.

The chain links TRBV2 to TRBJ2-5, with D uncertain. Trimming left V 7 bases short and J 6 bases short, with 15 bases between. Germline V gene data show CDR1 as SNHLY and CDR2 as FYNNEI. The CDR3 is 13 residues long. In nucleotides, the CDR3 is TGTGCCAGCACTGGAGATTTTGCAAAGACCCAGTACTTC. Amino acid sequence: CASTGDFAKTQYF.

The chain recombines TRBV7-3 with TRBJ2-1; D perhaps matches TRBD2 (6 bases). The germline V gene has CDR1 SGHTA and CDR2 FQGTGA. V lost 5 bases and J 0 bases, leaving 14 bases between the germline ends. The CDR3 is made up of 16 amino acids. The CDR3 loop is CASSLGLASSYNEQFF. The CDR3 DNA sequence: TGTGCCAGCAGCCTGGGACTCGCAAGCTCCTACAATGAGCAGTTCTTC.

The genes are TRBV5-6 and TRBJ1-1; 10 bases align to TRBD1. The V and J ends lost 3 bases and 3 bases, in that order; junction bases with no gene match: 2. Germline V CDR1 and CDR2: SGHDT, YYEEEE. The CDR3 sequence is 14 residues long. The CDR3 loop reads CASSWDRGHTEAFF. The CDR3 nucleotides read TGTGCCAGCAGCTGGGACAGGGGTCACACTGAAGCTTTCTTT.

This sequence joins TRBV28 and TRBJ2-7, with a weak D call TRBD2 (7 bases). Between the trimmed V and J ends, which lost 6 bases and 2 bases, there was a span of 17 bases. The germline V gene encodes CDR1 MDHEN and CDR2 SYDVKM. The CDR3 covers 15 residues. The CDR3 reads CASSSGRGLPYEQYF. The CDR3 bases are TGTGCCAGCAGCTCAGGGAGGGGGTTGCCCTACGAGCAGTACTTC.

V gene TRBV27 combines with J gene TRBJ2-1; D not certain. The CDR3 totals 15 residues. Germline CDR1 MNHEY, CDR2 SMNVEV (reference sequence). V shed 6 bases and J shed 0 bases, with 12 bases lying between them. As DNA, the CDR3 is TGTGCCAGCAGCCGTGTTATCGGCTCCTACAATGAGCAGTTCTTC. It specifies CASSRVIGSYNEQFF.

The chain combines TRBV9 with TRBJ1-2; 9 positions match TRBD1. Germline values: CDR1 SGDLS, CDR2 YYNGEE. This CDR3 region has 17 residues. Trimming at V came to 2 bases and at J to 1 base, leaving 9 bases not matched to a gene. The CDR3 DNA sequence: TGTGCCAGCAGCGTTGGGACAGGGAGCAGTTATAACTATGGCTACACCTTC. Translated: CASSVGTGSSYNYGYTF.

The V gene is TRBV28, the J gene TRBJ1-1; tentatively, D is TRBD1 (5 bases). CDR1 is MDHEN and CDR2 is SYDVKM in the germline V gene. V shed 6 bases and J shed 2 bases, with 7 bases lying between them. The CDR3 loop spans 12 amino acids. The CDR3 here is CASSRANTEAFF. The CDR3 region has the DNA TGTGCCAGCAGCAGGGCTAACACTGAAGCTTTCTTT. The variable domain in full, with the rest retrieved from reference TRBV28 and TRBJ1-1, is DVKVTQSSRYLVKRTGEKVFLECVQDMDHENMFWYRQDPGLGLRLIYFSYDVKMKEKGDIPEGYSVSREKKERFSLILESASTNQTSMYLCASSRANTEAFFGQGTRLTVV.

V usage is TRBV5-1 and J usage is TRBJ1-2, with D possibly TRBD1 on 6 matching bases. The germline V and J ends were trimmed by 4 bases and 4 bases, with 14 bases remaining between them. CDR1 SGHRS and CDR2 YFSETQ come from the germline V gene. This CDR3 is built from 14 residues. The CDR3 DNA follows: TGCGCCAGCAGCCCAAAACAGGGTGTCTATGGCTACACCTTC. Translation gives CASSPKQGVYGYTF.

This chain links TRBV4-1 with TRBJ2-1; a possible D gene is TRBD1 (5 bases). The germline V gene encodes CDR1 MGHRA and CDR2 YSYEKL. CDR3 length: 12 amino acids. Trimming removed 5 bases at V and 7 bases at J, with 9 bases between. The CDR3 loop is CASSGAKNEQFF. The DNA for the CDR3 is TGCGCCAGCAGCGGGGCCAAGAATGAGCAGTTCTTC.

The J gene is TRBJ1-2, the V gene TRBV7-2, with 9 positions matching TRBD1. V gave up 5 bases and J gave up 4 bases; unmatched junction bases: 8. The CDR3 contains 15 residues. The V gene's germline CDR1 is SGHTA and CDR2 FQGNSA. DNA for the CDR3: TGTGCCAGCAGCCCCCCCCCGGGACAGGGCTATGGCTACACCTTC. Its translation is CASSPPPGQGYGYTF.

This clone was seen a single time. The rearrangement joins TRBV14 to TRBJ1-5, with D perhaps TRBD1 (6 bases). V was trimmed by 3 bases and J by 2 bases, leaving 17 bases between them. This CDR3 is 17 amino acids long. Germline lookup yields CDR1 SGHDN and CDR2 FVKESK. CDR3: CASSQILQGPGNQPQHF. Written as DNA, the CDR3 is TGTGCCAGCAGCCAGATTTTACAGGGTCCGGGCAATCAGCCCCAGCATTTT.

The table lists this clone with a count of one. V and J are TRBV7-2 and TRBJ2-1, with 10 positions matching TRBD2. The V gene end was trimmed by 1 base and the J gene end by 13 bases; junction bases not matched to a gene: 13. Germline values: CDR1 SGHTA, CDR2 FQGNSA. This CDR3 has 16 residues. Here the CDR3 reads CASSLGAGTSVGIQFF. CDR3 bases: TGTGCCAGCAGCTTAGGGGCCGGGACTAGCGTCGGTATTCAGTTCTTC.

The CDR3 here is CASSQVSLYGYTF. The CDR3 bases are TGCGCCAGCAGCCAAGTATCCCTCTATGGCTACACCTTC. The V gene is TRBV4-1, the J gene TRBJ1-2; no reliable D call. Trimming cost V 1 base and J 4 bases, with 7 bases left between them. This CDR3 has 13 residues. Germline values: CDR1 MGHRA, CDR2 YSYEKL.

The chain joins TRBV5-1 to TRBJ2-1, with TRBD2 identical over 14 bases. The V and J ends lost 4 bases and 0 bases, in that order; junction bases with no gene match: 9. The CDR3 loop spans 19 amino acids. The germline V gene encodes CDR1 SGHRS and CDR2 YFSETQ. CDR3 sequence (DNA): TGCGCCAGCAGCCACCCGGGACTAGCGGGGGCTCTCTCCTACAATGAGCAGTTCTTC. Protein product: CASSHPGLAGALSYNEQFF.

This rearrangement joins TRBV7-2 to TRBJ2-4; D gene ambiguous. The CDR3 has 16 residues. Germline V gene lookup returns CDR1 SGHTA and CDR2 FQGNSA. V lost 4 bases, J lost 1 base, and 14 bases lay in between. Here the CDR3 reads CASSSESGFAKNIQYF. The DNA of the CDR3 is TGTGCCAGCAGCTCCGAGTCTGGTTTCGCCAAAAACATTCAGTACTTC. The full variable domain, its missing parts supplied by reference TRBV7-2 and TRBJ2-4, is GAGVSQSPSNKVTEKGKDVELRCDPISGHTALYWYRQSLGQGLEFLIYFQGNSAPDKSGLPSDRFSAERTGGSVSTLTIQRTQQEDSAVYLCASSSESGFAKNIQYFGAGTRLSVL.